This T cell receptor (beta chain) was documented in a study of CD8+CD57+ T cells in acquired aplastic anemia. Study-wide background: The DNA of sorted CD4+ and CD8+ cells averaged around 3 ug. Regarding the study as a whole: No significant difference in CD8+ Simpson's diversity was found between patients and controls.

Sequencing involved patients with CD8+CD57+ cell expansion previously shown by flow cytometry. The patients all had a severe acquired aplastic anemia diagnosis. By the time of blood sampling, patients had still received no therapy. Of note for this clonotype: What it binds is unknown. The junction and the germline gene differ at one end; a read error may be behind it.

TCR beta VDJ and CDR3 profiling used genomic DNA as template. One entry per CDR3 protein results from TCRdb running MiXCR on the reads. Here the sample spans under 200,000 distinct CDR3 sequences, less than 60% being singletons. Germline CDR1 and CDR2: ENHRY and SYGVKD. The CDR3 runs to 13 residues. The sequence was obtained from a human donor with aplastic anemia. The rearrangement links TRBV10-3 to TRBJ2-6; D may be TRBD1 (5 bases). Sequenced sample: sorted CD4+, CD8+, or CD8+CD57+ T cells (not recorded which) from PBMCs. The DNA of the CDR3 is TGTGCCAGCAGTTACCGTGGGGCCAACGTCTTGACTTTC. This encodes CASSYRGANVLTF.